This T cell receptor (beta chain) was sequenced for a study of cytomegalovirus exposure and HLA in healthy donors (dated 2017 in TCRdb). Background for the entire study: According to a later analysis, the 100 to 150 validation repertoires were produced on the same platform as the roughly 700 repertoires of the first cohort. The aim of the study was to test whether cataloging public T cell receptors could identify signatures of past pathogen exposure. A separate validation cohort of over 95 different subjects was used in addition to the 666-subject first cohort. To predict cytomegalovirus infection status, the study combined high-throughput TCR immunosequencing, statistical association of individual TCRs with disease status, and machine learning. Broad study findings and their caveats: Most TCR sequences were observed very rarely across donors, whereas some public TCRs were present in many individuals. The classifier was reported to diagnose cytomegalovirus status with high specificity and sensitivity in both the original cohort and the validation cohort. The study gave a list of 150 to 200 TCR beta chains associated with cytomegalovirus. The validation cohort had no HLA typing available for a later analysis, so co-occurrence within that cohort was assessed over all 120 or so repertoires. Of the cluster scores, around 95% were above 0 in a later analysis, which found that TCRs clustered in the first cohort also tended to co-occur in the 110 or so validation repertoires. A few of the identified cytomegalovirus-associated TCR beta chains were confirmed in vitro to be specific for cytomegalovirus antigens. The authors suggested that the approach could potentially be generalized to other disease states and immunological phenotypes.

The donors belonged to the validation cohort of around 110 subjects, which was separate from the approximately 660-subject first cohort. V and J are truncated by 3 bases and 6 bases respectively, leaving an intervening sequence of 9 bases. Per the germline V gene, MDHEN is the CDR1 and SYDVKM is the CDR2. From the cysteine through the phenylalanine, the CDR3 covers 13 amino acids. Just the 39-base CDR3 DNA is kept, in frame starting at base 1. In regard to this clone: Its antigen specificity is not known. No base qualities exist here, and no much larger clone lies one base off it.

Libraries were constructed by the immunoSEQ multiplex PCR assay. The original pipeline was this. A statistical classification framework was developed to diagnose cytomegalovirus status using the catalog of TCR beta chain sequences. TCRdb carries this immuneACCESS record with in-frame sequences only. Its versions omit some clonotypes, under half of them owing to an unresolved V gene in the studies checked, with the rest unexplained. The V and J calls and clone size are taken from that table; D and trimming were inferred from the DNA. This sample lists 110,000 to 150,000 clones; roughly 89% were detected once. About 10% of the sample rests with the top ten.

The chain employs TRBV28 and TRBJ1-5; the D gene remains uncertain. The sequence was obtained from a woman aged 18-30 years in good health and CMV-seropositive. Sequencing was done on a sample of PBMCs. The DNA sequence is given as TGTGCCAGCAGTTTCCCGAGTGTTCAGCCCCAGCATTTT. It is translated as CASSFPSVQPQHF.